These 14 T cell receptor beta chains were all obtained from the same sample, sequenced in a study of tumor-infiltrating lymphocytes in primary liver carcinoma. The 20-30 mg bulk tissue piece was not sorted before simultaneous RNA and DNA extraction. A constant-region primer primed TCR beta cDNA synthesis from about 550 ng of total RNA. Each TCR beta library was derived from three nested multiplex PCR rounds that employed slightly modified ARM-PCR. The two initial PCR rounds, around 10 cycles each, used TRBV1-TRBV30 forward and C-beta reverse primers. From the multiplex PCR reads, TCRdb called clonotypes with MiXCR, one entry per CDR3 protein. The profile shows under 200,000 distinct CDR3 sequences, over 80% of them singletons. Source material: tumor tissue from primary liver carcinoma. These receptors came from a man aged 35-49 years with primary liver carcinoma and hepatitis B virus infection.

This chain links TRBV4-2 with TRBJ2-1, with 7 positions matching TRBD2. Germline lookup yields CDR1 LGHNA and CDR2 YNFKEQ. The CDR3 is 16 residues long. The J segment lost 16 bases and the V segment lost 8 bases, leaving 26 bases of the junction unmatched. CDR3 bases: TGTGCCAGCGGCCGACTTAGCGGGCTCTCATACAATGAACAATTCTTC. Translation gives CASGRLSGLSYNEQFF.

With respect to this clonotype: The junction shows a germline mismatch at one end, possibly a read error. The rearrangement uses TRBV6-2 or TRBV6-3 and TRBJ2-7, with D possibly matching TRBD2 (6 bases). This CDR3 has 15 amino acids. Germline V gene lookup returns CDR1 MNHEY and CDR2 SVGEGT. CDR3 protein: CASSTPTNGGYVQYF. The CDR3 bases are TGTGCCAGCAGTACTCCGACTAACGGAGGGTACGTGCAGTACTTC.

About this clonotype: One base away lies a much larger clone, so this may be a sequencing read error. CDR3 sequence (DNA): TGTGCCAGCAGCTTAGCACATGAGGGGATCTACGAGCAGTACTTC. Residues: CASSLAHEGIYEQYF. The V gene is TRBV7-9, the J gene TRBJ2-7; perhaps D is TRBD1 or TRBD2 (5 bases each). Per germline, CDR1 SEHNR and CDR2 FQNEAQ (reference sequence). This CDR3 region has 15 residues. V lost 0 bases to trimming and J lost 3 bases, with 12 bases between them.

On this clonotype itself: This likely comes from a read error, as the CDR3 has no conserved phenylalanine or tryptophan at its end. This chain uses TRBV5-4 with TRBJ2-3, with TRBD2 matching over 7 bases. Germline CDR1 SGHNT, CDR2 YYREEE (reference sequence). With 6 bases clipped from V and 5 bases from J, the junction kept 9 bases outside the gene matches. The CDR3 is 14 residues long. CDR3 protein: CASNRGTIGDTQYS. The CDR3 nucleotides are TGTGCCAGCAATCGGGGGACTATCGGAGATACGCAGTATTCT.

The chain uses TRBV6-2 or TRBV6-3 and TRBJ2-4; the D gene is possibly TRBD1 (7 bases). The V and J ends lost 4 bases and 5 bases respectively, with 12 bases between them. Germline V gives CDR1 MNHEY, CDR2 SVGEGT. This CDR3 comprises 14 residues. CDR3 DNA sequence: TGTGCCAGCAGTTGCCAGGGGGGCGAAAACATTCAGTACTTC. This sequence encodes CASSCQGGENIQYF.

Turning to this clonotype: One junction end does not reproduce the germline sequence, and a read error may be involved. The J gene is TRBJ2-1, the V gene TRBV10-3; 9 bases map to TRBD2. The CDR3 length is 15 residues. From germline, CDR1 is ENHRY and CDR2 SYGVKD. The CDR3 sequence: CAIRASGISCNEQSF. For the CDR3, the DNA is TGTGCCATTAGGGCTAGCGGGATCTCCTGCAATGAGCAGTCCTTC.

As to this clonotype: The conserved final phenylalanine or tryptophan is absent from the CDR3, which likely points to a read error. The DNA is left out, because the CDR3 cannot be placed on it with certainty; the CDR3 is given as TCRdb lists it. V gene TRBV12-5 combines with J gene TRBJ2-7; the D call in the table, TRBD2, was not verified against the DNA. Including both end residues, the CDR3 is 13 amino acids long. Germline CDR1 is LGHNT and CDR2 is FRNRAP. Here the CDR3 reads CAGEGTGSYEQYY.

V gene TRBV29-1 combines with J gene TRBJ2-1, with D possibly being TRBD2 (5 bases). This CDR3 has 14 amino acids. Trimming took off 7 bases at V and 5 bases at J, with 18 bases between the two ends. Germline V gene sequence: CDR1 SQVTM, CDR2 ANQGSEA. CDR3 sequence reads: CSAEGVVSHNEQFF. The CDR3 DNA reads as TGCAGCGCCGAGGGTGTGGTATCCCACAATGAGCAGTTCTTC.

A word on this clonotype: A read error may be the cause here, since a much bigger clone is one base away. The DNA for the CDR3 is TGTGCCAGCAGTTCCCAATCCGGGGGGGGCACCGCGGAGCTGTTTTTT. Its translation is CASSSQSGGGTAELFF. The chain joins TRBV28 to TRBJ2-2; 8 positions agree with TRBD2. The CDR3 has 16 amino acids. The germline V gene has CDR1 MDHEN and CDR2 SYDVKM.

CDR3 region: CASSDEGRWSQYF. CDR3 DNA sequence: TGTGCCAGCAGTGACGAGGGGCGATGGTCCCAGTACTTC. V gene TRBV6-1 combines with J gene TRBJ2-5, with D perhaps assigned TRBD1 or TRBD2 (5 bases each). V lost 3 bases and J 9 bases, leaving 14 bases between the germline ends. The V gene's germline CDR1 is MNHNS and CDR2 SASEGT. The CDR3 is 13 amino acids.

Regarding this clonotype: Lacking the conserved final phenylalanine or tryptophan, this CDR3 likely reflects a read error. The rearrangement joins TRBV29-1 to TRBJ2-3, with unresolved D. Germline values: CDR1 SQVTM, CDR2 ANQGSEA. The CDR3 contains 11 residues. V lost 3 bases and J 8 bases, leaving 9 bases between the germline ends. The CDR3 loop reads CSVEHGSTQYC. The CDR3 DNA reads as TGCAGCGTTGAGCACGGGTCTACGCAGTATTGT.

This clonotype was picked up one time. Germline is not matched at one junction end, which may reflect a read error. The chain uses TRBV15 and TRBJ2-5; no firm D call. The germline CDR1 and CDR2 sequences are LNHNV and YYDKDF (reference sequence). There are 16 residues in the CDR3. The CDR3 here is CATISDGGRLQETQYF. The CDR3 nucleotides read TGTGCCACCATCAGCGATGGCGGACGACTCCAAGAGACTCAGTACTTC.

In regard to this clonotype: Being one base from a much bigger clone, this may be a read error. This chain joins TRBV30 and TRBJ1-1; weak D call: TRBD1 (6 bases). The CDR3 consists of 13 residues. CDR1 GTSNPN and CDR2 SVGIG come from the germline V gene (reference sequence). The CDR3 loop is CVWSGDRRTEAFF. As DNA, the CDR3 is TGTGTCTGGAGCGGAGACAGGCGCACTGAAGCTTTCTTT.

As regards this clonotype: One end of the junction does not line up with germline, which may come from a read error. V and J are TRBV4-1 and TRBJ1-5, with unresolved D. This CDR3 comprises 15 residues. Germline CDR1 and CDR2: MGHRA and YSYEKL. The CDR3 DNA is TGCGCCAGCAGTCCCATAGAGGAGAGTAATCAGCCCCATCATTTT. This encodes CASSPIEESNQPHHF.